This record looks at one T cell receptor (beta chain) sequence and its context. V lost 5 bases and J lost 0, with 13 bases in between. The germline CDR1 and CDR2 sequences are SEHNR and FQNEAQ (reference sequence). The CDR3 extends over 16 amino acids. The entry originates in a study of blood T cell repertoires in COVID-19. Looking at the study overall: Italy, Spain and the United States were the sources of the convalescent and acute COVID-19 samples. T cells, B-cell-depleted T cells, or PBMCs provided the cDNA or gDNA that served as material.

Authors' data handling: Estimates of nucleated cell counts were drawn from the amplification of reference gene primers. The assay was immunoSEQ multiplex PCR, and TCRdb's table has in-frame clones only and misses some. The V and J calls and the clone size are those of that table, but D and trimming were determined from the DNA. The sample shows about 32,000 clones, over 85% of them seen only once. The sequenced sample was peripheral blood. The chain has TRBV7-9 and TRBJ1-4; no clear D. The source is a male donor with active COVID-19. The CDR3 DNA reads TGTGCCAGCAGCCCCCGCCGAACTGCAACTAATGAAAAACTGTTTTTT. Its translation: CASSPRRTATNEKLFF.